This T cell receptor beta chain was captured by sequencing in a study of T cells after yellow fever vaccination. The V segment lost 6 bases and the J segment 5 bases; nucleotides outside the gene matches: 10. CDR1 MNHEY and CDR2 SMNVEV come from the germline V gene (reference sequence). This CDR3 is 16 amino acids long. Overall study results and limits: Clonotypes shared by both compartments, CD4 and CD8, made up a small share. Abundant clonotypes from the bulk population could get into FACS-sorted repertoires as contaminants.

The study made its TCR cDNA through 5'RACE template switching. That step introduced a universal primer site along with UMIs. Via MiXCR, TCRdb re-called the 5' RACE reads, giving one row per CDR3 protein. The repertoire consists of about 63,000 distinct CDR3 sequences, with approximately 8% occurring once and the leading ten covering about 38%. The table lists this clonotype with many counts. Its antigen is not known. Here the sequenced sample was CD8+ T cells sorted from PBMCs, taken 15 days after the yellow fever booster vaccination. The source of this sequence is a man aged 25-45 years who received the YFV17D yellow fever vaccine. V is TRBV27 and J is TRBJ2-5; 12 positions agree with TRBD2. The CDR3 DNA follows: TGTGCCAGCAGGCTTCTAGCGGGAGGGCCGGAGGAGACCCAGTACTTC. This sequence encodes CASRLLAGGPEETQYF.